The rows below give T cell receptor beta chains drawn from one sample of a study of blood T cell repertoires in COVID-19. The table came from immunoSEQ multiplex PCR; TCRdb's copy has only in-frame clones and leaves some out. The table includes under 150,000 clones, roughly 80% detected once. The sample taken for sequencing was peripheral blood. The receptor source for this set is a man aged 50 or older with acute or convalescent COVID-19. The CDR3 runs from the conserved cysteine through the conserved F or W. The D gene is left open where the match is weak. The size field is filled for only some rows; it gives once, few, many or a size class.

v_gene: TRBV9; abundance: .; j_gene: TRBJ1-1; d_gene: .; CDR3nt: TGTGCCAGCAGCGCCGTCTTCAGGGCGAACACTGAAGCTTTCTTT; CDR3aa: CASSAVFRANTEAFF
v_gene: TRBV3-1/TRBV3-2; abundance: few; j_gene: TRBJ2-7; d_gene: TRBD2; CDR3nt: TGTGCCAGCAGCCGGACTAGTAGCTACGAGCAGTACTTC; CDR3aa: CASSRTSSYEQYF
v_gene: TRBV5-1; abundance: .; j_gene: TRBJ2-1; d_gene: TRBD2; CDR3nt: TGCGCCAGCAGCTCACCGACCGGGACTAGCGGCGATGAGCAGTTCTTC; CDR3aa: CASSSPTGTSGDEQFF
v_gene: TRBV28; abundance: .; j_gene: TRBJ1-2; d_gene: TRBD1; CDR3nt: TGTGCCAGCAGGCCCCAGGGGGCGGGCGGCTACACCTTC; CDR3aa: CASRPQGAGGYTF
v_gene: TRBV5-1; abundance: .; j_gene: TRBJ1-4; d_gene: .; CDR3nt: TGCGCCAGCAGCCTGGGACGGAGCAATGAAAAACTGTTTTTT; CDR3aa: CASSLGRSNEKLFF
v_gene: TRBV7-3; abundance: .; j_gene: TRBJ2-3; d_gene: TRBD2; CDR3nt: TGTGCCAGCAGCTCGGGCGGGGGGGCAGATACGCAGTATTTT; CDR3aa: CASSSGGGADTQYF
v_gene: TRBV28; abundance: few; j_gene: TRBJ2-2; d_gene: .; CDR3nt: TGTGCCAGCAGTTTAGGCCAGAACACCGGGGAGCTGTTTTTT; CDR3aa: CASSLGQNTGELFF
v_gene: TRBV24-1; abundance: few; j_gene: TRBJ2-7; d_gene: TRBD1; CDR3nt: TGTGCCACCAGTGACAACAGGGGTTCCGACGAGCAGTACTTC; CDR3aa: CATSDNRGSDEQYF
v_gene: TRBV12-3/TRBV12-4; abundance: few; j_gene: TRBJ1-4; d_gene: .; CDR3nt: TGTGCCAGCAGTTTCAGGCATGATGAAAAACTGTTTTTT; CDR3aa: CASSFRHDEKLFF
v_gene: TRBV19; abundance: .; j_gene: TRBJ2-1; d_gene: TRBD2; CDR3nt: TGTGCCAGTAGTACATTAGCGGGGGGGTGGTACAATGAGCAGTTCTTC; CDR3aa: CASSTLAGGWYNEQFF
v_gene: TRBV5-1; abundance: .; j_gene: TRBJ1-1; d_gene: .; CDR3nt: TGCGCCAGCAGCTTGGCGCGGGGGAGTGAAGCTTTCTTT; CDR3aa: CASSLARGSEAFF
v_gene: TRBV7-2; abundance: .; j_gene: TRBJ1-4; d_gene: TRBD1; CDR3nt: TGTGCCAGCAGCTTGGCAGGGGGTAATGAAAAACTGTTTTTT; CDR3aa: CASSLAGGNEKLFF
v_gene: TRBV9; abundance: once; j_gene: TRBJ1-1; d_gene: .; CDR3nt: TGTGCCAGCAGCGTAGCTCTCACGGCTGAAGCTTTCTTT; CDR3aa: CASSVALTAEAFF
v_gene: TRBV7-9; abundance: few; j_gene: TRBJ2-7; d_gene: TRBD1; CDR3nt: TGTGCCAGCAGCTTAACAGGGGCGTACTACGAGCAGTACTTC; CDR3aa: CASSLTGAYYEQYF
v_gene: TRBV29-1; abundance: .; j_gene: TRBJ1-3; d_gene: .; CDR3nt: TGCAGCGTTGTGGGATCCCCCACGGGGGGAAACACCATATATTTT; CDR3aa: CSVVGSPTGGNTIYF
v_gene: TRBV6-5; abundance: few; j_gene: TRBJ1-1; d_gene: .; CDR3nt: TGTGCCAGCATTGTCGCTATGAACACTGAAGCTTTCTTT; CDR3aa: CASIVAMNTEAFF
v_gene: TRBV7-6; abundance: .; j_gene: TRBJ2-1; d_gene: TRBD1; CDR3nt: TGTGCCAGCAGCCAACCGGGACAGGGCTACAATGAGCAGTTCTTC; CDR3aa: CASSQPGQGYNEQFF
v_gene: TRBV4-2; abundance: .; j_gene: TRBJ2-3; d_gene: TRBD2; CDR3nt: TGTGCCAGCAGCCAAGATCAAGGCACAGCGGGGGGCGCAGATACGCAGTATTTT; CDR3aa: CASSQDQGTAGGADTQYF
v_gene: TRBV4-1; abundance: .; j_gene: TRBJ2-3; d_gene: TRBD2; CDR3nt: TGCGCCAGCAGCCGAATCAGCGGGGGGCGGGGAGATACGCAGTATTTT; CDR3aa: CASSRISGGRGDTQYF
v_gene: TRBV9; abundance: .; j_gene: TRBJ1-1; d_gene: .; CDR3nt: TGTGCCAGCAGCGTAGGAGGTCCTGAAGCTTTCTTT; CDR3aa: CASSVGGPEAFF
v_gene: TRBV9; abundance: .; j_gene: TRBJ1-2; d_gene: TRBD1; CDR3nt: TGTGCCAGCAGCCCAGACAGGGGTGATGGCTACACCTTC; CDR3aa: CASSPDRGDGYTF
v_gene: TRBV10-3; abundance: .; j_gene: TRBJ2-2; d_gene: .; CDR3nt: TGTGCCATCAGTGAGTCGCTACCCGGGGCCGGGGAGCTGTTTTTT; CDR3aa: CAISESLPGAGELFF
v_gene: TRBV2; abundance: .; j_gene: TRBJ2-1; d_gene: TRBD2; CDR3nt: TGTGCCAGCAGGCTGGCGGGGGGGCTGGGTGAGCAGTTCTTC; CDR3aa: CASRLAGGLGEQFF
v_gene: TRBV21-1; abundance: .; j_gene: TRBJ2-3; d_gene: .; CDR3nt: TGTGCCAGCAGCAAGAGACTAGCGGGGGGGCCGGTAGATACGCAGTATTTT; CDR3aa: CASSKRLAGGPVDTQYF
v_gene: TRBV4-1; abundance: .; j_gene: TRBJ2-1; d_gene: .; CDR3nt: TGCGCCAGCAGCCAAGGCTTCGGCAATGAGCAGTTCTTC; CDR3aa: CASSQGFGNEQFF
v_gene: TRBV9; abundance: many; j_gene: TRBJ1-2; d_gene: TRBD1; CDR3nt: TGTGCCAGCAGCGGACGACAGGGTGCTGGCTACACCTTC; CDR3aa: CASSGRQGAGYTF
v_gene: TRBV2; abundance: .; j_gene: TRBJ2-3; d_gene: TRBD2; CDR3nt: TGTGCCAGCGGAAGACTAGCGGGGTGGTCAGATACGCAGTATTTT; CDR3aa: CASGRLAGWSDTQYF
v_gene: TRBV5-1; abundance: .; j_gene: TRBJ2-7; d_gene: .; CDR3nt: TGCGCCAGCAGCCCCAAGGTGGGGGCTGTATACGAGCAGTACTTC; CDR3aa: CASSPKVGAVYEQYF
v_gene: TRBV5-1; abundance: .; j_gene: TRBJ1-4; d_gene: TRBD1; CDR3nt: TGCGCCAGCAGCTCTACGCGGGACAGGGGGACAACTAATGAAAAACTGTTTTTT; CDR3aa: CASSSTRDRGTTNEKLFF
v_gene: TRBV5-1; abundance: .; j_gene: TRBJ1-2; d_gene: .; CDR3nt: TGCGCCAGCAGCGCTCAGGACGGGGGCTATGGCTACACCTTC; CDR3aa: CASSAQDGGYGYTF
v_gene: TRBV28; abundance: .; j_gene: TRBJ2-7; d_gene: .; CDR3nt: TGTGCCAGCAGTTCCCTCCCCCGTGAGGAGCAGTACTTC; CDR3aa: CASSSLPREEQYF
v_gene: TRBV3-1/TRBV3-2; abundance: .; j_gene: TRBJ1-1; d_gene: .; CDR3nt: TGTGCCAGCAGCCAAGAGTTTATACAGGGTTGGACTGAAGCTTTCTTT; CDR3aa: CASSQEFIQGWTEAFF
v_gene: TRBV5-1; abundance: .; j_gene: TRBJ1-2; d_gene: .; CDR3nt: TGCGCCAGCAGTCGTGGTGAGGAGACCGGGGGCTACACCTTC; CDR3aa: CASSRGEETGGYTF
v_gene: TRBV6-5; abundance: .; j_gene: TRBJ2-1; d_gene: .; CDR3nt: TGTGCCAGCAGTTACTCCACAGGGGAGGTTAACAATGAGCAGTTCTTC; CDR3aa: CASSYSTGEVNNEQFF
v_gene: TRBV9; abundance: .; j_gene: TRBJ2-5; d_gene: TRBD2; CDR3nt: TGTGCCAGCAGCGCCGGCGGGGGCCAAGAGACCCAGTACTTC; CDR3aa: CASSAGGGQETQYF
v_gene: TRBV5-5; abundance: .; j_gene: TRBJ1-4; d_gene: TRBD1; CDR3nt: TGTGCCAGCAGCTTGGGAGTGACAGGGGTTGTAGCTTTGGGTGAAAAACTGTTTTTT; CDR3aa: CASSLGVTGVVALGEKLFF
v_gene: TRBV7-6; abundance: .; j_gene: TRBJ2-6; d_gene: TRBD1; CDR3nt: TGTGCCAGCAGCCCCCGGGACAGGGCGACATATGGGGCCAACGTCCTGACTTTC; CDR3aa: CASSPRDRATYGANVLTF
v_gene: TRBV9; abundance: .; j_gene: TRBJ1-2; d_gene: .; CDR3nt: TGTGCCAGCAGCGTAGCTACGGGGAGGGGCTACTATGGCTACACCTTC; CDR3aa: CASSVATGRGYYGYTF
v_gene: TRBV9; abundance: few; j_gene: TRBJ1-5; d_gene: .; CDR3nt: TGTGCCAGCAGCGGCGGGGGGTATAATCAGCCCCAGCATTTT; CDR3aa: CASSGGGYNQPQHF
v_gene: TRBV5-6; abundance: once; j_gene: TRBJ1-1; d_gene: .; CDR3nt: TGTGCCAGCAGCTCAAGCGGGGGGGCCAGACCGAACACTGAAGCTTTCTTT; CDR3aa: CASSSSGGARPNTEAFF
v_gene: TRBV6-1; abundance: .; j_gene: TRBJ1-2; d_gene: .; CDR3nt: TGTGCCAGCAGTGAAGCGGAAGGGCAGGGCTATGGCTACACCTTC; CDR3aa: CASSEAEGQGYGYTF
v_gene: TRBV7-2; abundance: .; j_gene: TRBJ1-2; d_gene: .; CDR3nt: TGTGCCAGCAGCGCCAACAGGGCGACCTATGGCTACACCTTC; CDR3aa: CASSANRATYGYTF
v_gene: TRBV18; abundance: .; j_gene: TRBJ2-2; d_gene: TRBD1; CDR3nt: TGTGCCAGCTCATCTCGAACGGGACAGAGCACCGGGGAGCTGTTTTTT; CDR3aa: CASSSRTGQSTGELFF
v_gene: TRBV12-5; abundance: .; j_gene: TRBJ1-6; d_gene: .; CDR3nt: TGTGCTAGTGGTTTGGTATTGTCGTCAGCGAACAATTCACCCCTCCACTTT; CDR3aa: CASGLVLSSANNSPLHF